The text below deals with one T cell receptor (beta chain). The antigen remains undetermined. Sequenced by immunoSEQ multiplex PCR; TCRdb stores in-frame clones only, minus some. The repertoire holds about 6,700 clones, around 62% seen once, with 4.3% in the top ten. V was clipped by 2 bases and J by 1 base; unmatched bases: 3. The CDR3 has 15 amino acids. Per the germline V gene, CDR1 is MNHEY and CDR2 is SVGAGI. This record belongs to a study of coeliac disease. Points from the study as a whole: Active celiac intraepithelial and lamina propria samples had lower TRB and TRG clonality than control samples. Most TRB amino acid sequences occurred in only one sample.

The sequenced sample consisted of lamina propria lymphocytes from the gut. The TCR was taken from a woman between 18 and 29 years old with active celiac disease. The gene calls are TRBV6-5 and TRBJ2-5; 8 nucleotides line up with TRBD1. The CDR3 DNA reads as TGTGCCAGCAGTTACGGTACAGGGGGCCAAGAGACCCAGTACTTC. It specifies CASSYGTGGQETQYF.